These 9 T cell receptor beta chains were sequenced from one sample in a study of STAT5B mutations in CD4+ large granular lymphocyte leukemia. Clones were read by immunoSEQ multiplex PCR, and TCRdb kept only the in-frame ones, dropping some. Among approximately 35,000 clones listed, approximately 82% were seen once. The material sequenced was CD4+ T cells from blood buffy coats. All receptors come from a human donor in good health.

This clone turned up a few times. The J gene is TRBJ1-1, the V gene TRBV7-2; weak D call: TRBD1 (6 bases). The V end lost 6 bases, the J end lost 0 bases, and 8 bases lay between the germline ends. In germline, CDR1 is SGHTA, CDR2 FQGNSA. The CDR3 extends over 13 amino acids. The CDR3 region has the DNA TGTGCCAGCAGTCGACAGGTGAACACTGAAGCTTTCTTT. Amino acids: CASSRQVNTEAFF.

CDR3 region: CASKDGGTDTQYF. In nucleotides, the CDR3 is TGCGCCAGCAAAGACGGGGGCACAGATACGCAGTATTTT. This rearrangement joins TRBV10-1 to TRBJ2-3, with a weak D call TRBD2 (5 bases). V lost 7 bases to trimming and J lost 1 base, with 9 bases between them. CDR3 length: 13 residues. Germline V lookup: CDR1 WNHNN, CDR2 SYGVQD (reference sequence).

Here the CDR3 reads CASSMGTGGREQYF. In nucleotides, the CDR3 is TGTGCCAGTAGTATGGGGACAGGGGGTCGCGAGCAGTACTTC. The chain recombines TRBV19 with TRBJ2-7; 11 bases fit TRBD1. The CDR3 sequence is 14 residues long. V dropped 3 bases and J dropped 6; count of bases not matched to a gene: 4. Germline V lookup: CDR1 LNHDA, CDR2 SQIVND (reference sequence).

The chain carries TRBV11-3 and TRBJ1-1; perhaps TRBD1 as D (5 bases). This CDR3 is 13 amino acids long. Trimming took 0 bases from V and 5 from J, leaving 7 bases between them. Germline CDR1 SGHNT, CDR2 YENEEA. The CDR3 reads CASSLDSGTEAFF. As DNA, the CDR3 is TGTGCCAGCAGCTTAGATTCAGGGACTGAAGCTTTCTTT. The full variable domain, rest sourced from reference TRBV11-3 and TRBJ1-1, is EAGVVQSPRYKIIEKKQPVAFWCNPISGHNTLYWYLQNLGQGPELLIRYENEEAVDDSQLPKDRFSAERLKGVDSTLKIQPAELGDSAVYLCASSLDSGTEAFFGQGTRLTVV.

The genes are TRBV6-9 and TRBJ1-2; tentatively, D is TRBD1 (5 bases). Trimming stripped 5 bases from V and 6 bases from J, with 19 bases between. Germline CDR1 reads MNHGY; CDR2 reads SVAAGI. The length of the CDR3 is 15 residues. The CDR3 loop reads CASSPSRGTEDGYTF. CDR3 DNA sequence: TGTGCCAGCAGTCCTTCCCGCGGGACGGAAGATGGCTACACCTTC.

V is TRBV6-5 and J is TRBJ2-1; D possibly corresponds to TRBD2 (5 bases). The V end lost 7 bases, the J end lost 7 bases, and 17 bases lay between the germline ends. Germline loops: CDR1 MNHEY, CDR2 SVGAGI. CDR3 length: 14 amino acids. DNA for the CDR3: TGTGCCAGCAAAGAGAGCGGCTTAAAAAATGAGCAGTTCTTC. This gives the protein CASKESGLKNEQFF.

There are a few counts of this clone. The chain couples TRBV12-5 to TRBJ2-2, with D maybe TRBD2 (6 bases). Trimming pared 3 bases from V and 2 bases from J, leaving 10 bases between. The CDR3 covers 15 residues. Germline V CDR1 and CDR2: LGHNT, FRNRAP. Here the CDR3 DNA reads TGTGCTAGTGGTTTAGGTAGCGGAAACACCGGGGAGCTGTTTTTT. The encoded protein is CASGLGSGNTGELFF. The variable domain in full, with the rest retrieved from reference TRBV12-5 and TRBJ2-2, is DARVTQTPRHKVTEMGQEVTMRCQPILGHNTVFWYRQTMMQGLELLAYFRNRAPLDDSGMPKDRFSAEMPDATLATLKIQPSEPRDSAVYFCASGLGSGNTGELFFGEGSRLTVL.

The rearrangement uses TRBV5-5 and TRBJ2-7, with 7 bases identical to TRBD2. CDR1 SGHKS and CDR2 YYEKEE come from the germline V gene (reference sequence). There are 13 residues in the CDR3. V was pared by 0 bases and J by 7 bases, with 4 bases of the junction left unmatched. The CDR3: CASSLAGREEQYF. The CDR3 bases are TGTGCCAGCAGCTTGGCGGGGCGGGAGGAGCAGTACTTC.

This chain links TRBV11-3 with TRBJ2-1; D tentatively fits TRBD1 or TRBD2 (5 bases each). Germline-derived CDR1 and CDR2 are SGHNT and YENEEA. CDR3 size: 16 residues. V gave up 1 base and J gave up 6 bases, with 16 bases separating them. Written as DNA, the CDR3 is TGTGCCAGCAGCTTAGTGGCTGGGGGTAGGGGCAATGAGCAGTTCTTC. Its translation is CASSLVAGGRGNEQFF. The full variable domain, completed using reference TRBV11-3 and TRBJ2-1, is EAGVVQSPRYKIIEKKQPVAFWCNPISGHNTLYWYLQNLGQGPELLIRYENEEAVDDSQLPKDRFSAERLKGVDSTLKIQPAELGDSAVYLCASSLVAGGRGNEQFFGPGTRLTVL.